One T cell receptor beta chain is described in this entry. Its specificity is unknown. Genes and germline are mouse. The read ends 1 residue shy of where the CDR3 ends; the end is completed using the germline J gene. Time point reported: mouse harvest day 14 after allogeneic transplant. Mouse grafts combined 10^7 T-cell-depleted bone marrow cells with 10^6 splenic CD5+ T cells. This mouse GVHD model was MHC-mismatched B6 to BALB/c, profiled day 7 or 14. The sample is drawn from a study of tissue T cells after allogeneic stem cell transplantation. Study findings and constraints: Which tissue TCRs were alloreactive or antigen-specific was not determined. Some clones might be persisting host cells. Shared clones across patients were few; motif clustering revealed tissue-specific shared signatures. Within patients, tissue anatomy strongly shaped TCR repertoire composition.

Only in-frame clones appear in the TCRdb table, and some are missing; sequencing was by immunoSEQ multiplex PCR. The sample consists of approximately 420 clones, more than 40% of them appearing once. V dropped 2 bases and J dropped 1 base, with 9 bases sitting between them. This CDR3 has 14 residues. Germline values: CDR1 FNHDT, CDR2 SITEND (reference sequence). The V gene is TRBV19, the J gene TRBJ1-2; possibly TRBD1 for D (6 bases). The sequenced material came from blood. The receptor comes from a female BALB/c mouse given C57BL/6 T cells with graft-versus-host disease after an allogeneic hematopoietic cell transplant. The CDR3 bases that were read are TGTGCCAGCAGTATCGGCAGGGGAAACTCCGACTACACC. Protein sequence: CASSIGRGNSDYT. From start to end, the CDR3 is CASSIGRGNSDYTF.